This passage covers 29 T cell receptor beta chains from one sample sequenced in a study of blood T cell repertoires in COVID-19. Libraries were prepared by immunoSEQ multiplex PCR; TCRdb keeps only in-frame clonotypes and omits some of them. Seen here are roughly 340,000 clones, roughly 86% observed once, and the top ten hold more than 5.5%. The sequenced sample consisted of peripheral blood. The receptors stem from a woman in her 70s with COVID-19, enrolled during active disease.

The genes are TRBV2 and TRBJ1-1, with D maybe TRBD1 (6 bases). The CDR3 runs to 14 residues. The V gene's germline CDR1 is SNHLY and CDR2 FYNNEI. V lost 4 bases, J lost 4 bases, and 13 bases lay in between. The CDR3 DNA follows: TGTGCCAGCAGTGTGGGGGGGCCCTTCACTGAAGCTTTCTTT. Encoded protein: CASSVGGPFTEAFF.

This clone occurred a few times. The chain uses TRBV6-1 and TRBJ2-7; 8 positions match TRBD2. The CDR3 runs 15 residues. J was trimmed by 2 bases and V by 2 bases; bases with no gene match: 5. The germline V gene encodes CDR1 MNHNS and CDR2 SASEGT. In DNA form, the CDR3 reads TGTGCCAGCAGTGAAAGCGGGGGTTTTGCCTACGAGCAGTACTTC. Its protein product is CASSESGGFAYEQYF.

This chain joins TRBV19 and TRBJ1-5; a possible D gene is TRBD1 (6 bases). V was pared by 2 bases and J by 7 bases, with 12 bases between. There are 14 residues in the CDR3. Germline V gene lookup returns CDR1 LNHDA and CDR2 SQIVND (reference sequence). This CDR3 is CASSILAGAQPQHF. In nucleotides, the CDR3 is TGTGCCAGTAGTATATTAGCAGGGGCCCAGCCCCAGCATTTT.

The chain carries TRBV6-4 and TRBJ2-7, with TRBD2 matching 11 bases. The J segment lost 0 bases and the V segment lost 7 bases, leaving 5 bases of the junction unmatched. CDR1 is MRHNA and CDR2 is SNTAGT in the germline V gene. This CDR3 region has 15 residues. CDR3 nucleotide sequence: TGTGCCAGCATCCCGACTAGCGGGGTCTCCTACGAGCAGTACTTC. It specifies CASIPTSGVSYEQYF.

The CDR3 reads CASSQARANTGELFF. The CDR3 bases are TGCGCCAGCAGCCAAGCCAGGGCGAACACCGGGGAGCTGTTTTTT. The V and J genes are TRBV4-3 and TRBJ2-2, with D maybe TRBD1 (5 bases). The CDR3 runs to 15 residues. The V gene lost 1 base and the J gene lost 0 bases, with 6 bases spanning the gap. Germline CDR1 reads LGHNA; CDR2 reads YSLEER.

This chain uses TRBV15 with TRBJ2-6; D possibly corresponds to TRBD2 (6 bases). V shed 5 bases and J shed 1 base, with 6 bases lying between them. The CDR3 has 14 amino acids. Germline values: CDR1 LNHNV, CDR2 YYDKDF (reference sequence). CDR3 amino acids: CATSGRSGANVLTF. CDR3 DNA sequence: TGTGCCACCAGCGGGAGGTCTGGGGCCAACGTCCTGACTTTC.

The chain combines TRBV28 with TRBJ2-7; no definite D call. Trimming left V 8 bases short and J 0 bases short, with 14 bases between. CDR3 size: 14 residues. Germline assignment: CDR1 MDHEN and CDR2 SYDVKM. This CDR3 reads CASALRSLSYEQYF. The CDR3 coding sequence is TGTGCCAGCGCTTTAAGGAGCCTCTCCTACGAGCAGTACTTC.

This clone was seen only once. This chain joins TRBV18 and TRBJ1-1, with D possibly matching TRBD1 (6 bases). Germline V gives CDR1 KGHSH, CDR2 LQKENI. V lost 4 bases and J lost 3, with 21 bases in between. The CDR3 covers 17 residues. The CDR3 DNA follows: TGTGCCAGCTCACGCGGACAGATGAGAGTAGAGTACACTGAAGCTTTCTTT. It translates to CASSRGQMRVEYTEAFF.

The chain links TRBV2 to TRBJ1-6; 7 bases align to TRBD1. This CDR3 region has 17 residues. J gave up 6 bases and V 2 bases, and 10 bases lay outside the gene matches. Germline assignment: CDR1 SNHLY and CDR2 FYNNEI. The CDR3 sequence is CASSEYSGGRVNSPLHF. The DNA of the CDR3 is TGTGCCAGCAGTGAATATTCAGGGGGGAGAGTTAATTCACCCCTCCACTTT.

The chain combines TRBV5-4 with TRBJ2-3, with D maybe TRBD2 (6 bases). CDR1 and CDR2 from the germline V gene are SGHNT and YYREEE (reference sequence). V was trimmed by 4 bases and J by 5 bases, leaving 20 bases between them. The CDR3 sequence is 16 residues long. The CDR3 bases are TGTGCCAGCAGCACACCGGGGACTTCCGTCAGAGATACGCAGTATTTT. This sequence encodes CASSTPGTSVRDTQYF. Complete variable domain (other parts from reference TRBV5-4 and TRBJ2-3): ETGVTQSPTHLIKTRGQQVTLRCSSQSGHNTVSWYQQALGQGPQFIFQYYREEENGRGNFPPRFSGLQFPNYSSELNVNALELDDSALYLCASSTPGTSVRDTQYFGPGTRLTVL.

This CDR3 is CASSLLRTGSGNTIYF. The DNA of the CDR3 is TGTGCCAGTAGTCTCCTCCGGACAGGGTCAGGAAACACCATATATTTT. The gene calls are TRBV19 and TRBJ1-3; TRBD1 matches 8 bases. The germline V gene encodes CDR1 LNHDA and CDR2 SQIVND (reference sequence). CDR3 length: 16 residues. J was trimmed by 4 bases and V by 5 bases; bases with no gene match: 10.

The gene calls are TRBV7-9 and TRBJ1-1; TRBD1 might be the D (6 bases). Germline CDR1 is SEHNR and CDR2 is FQNEAQ (reference sequence). V was shortened by 6 bases and J by 12 bases, with 17 bases between the two germline ends. This CDR3 has 12 amino acids. The CDR3 sequence: CASSTGRFEPFF. For the CDR3, the DNA is TGTGCCAGCAGTACAGGGAGATTCGAACCTTTCTTT.

This sequence joins TRBV27 and TRBJ2-1; 7 bases agree with TRBD1. The CDR3 is made up of 14 amino acids. The germline V gene has CDR1 MNHEY and CDR2 SMNVEV (reference sequence). The V segment lost 4 bases and the J segment 0 bases; nucleotides outside the gene matches: 0. CDR3 loop: CASSWDSSYNEQFF. Written as DNA, the CDR3 is TGTGCCAGCAGTTGGGACAGCTCCTACAATGAGCAGTTCTTC.

CDR3 nucleotides: TGTGCCAGCAGTTTCGGACTAGGAGAGACCCAGTACTTC. Protein: CASSFGLGETQYF. The V gene is TRBV12-3 or TRBV12-4, the J gene TRBJ2-5; TRBD2 matches at 7 bases. The CDR3 is 13 residues long. The V and J ends lost 3 bases and 4 bases, in that order; junction bases with no gene match: 2.

The J gene is TRBJ1-5, the V gene TRBV28, with 7 nucleotides matching TRBD1. Germline assignment: CDR1 MDHEN and CDR2 SYDVKM. The CDR3 extends over 15 amino acids. V shed 5 bases and J 1 base; nucleotides not matched to a gene: 5. As DNA, the CDR3 is TGTGCCAGCAGTCCATCGGACAGGAGCAATCAGCCCCAGCATTTT. It is translated as CASSPSDRSNQPQHF.

The chain is built from TRBV6-6 and TRBJ2-4, with 8 nucleotides matching TRBD1. The CDR3 is 16 residues long. CDR1 is MNHNY, CDR2 SVGAGI, per germline (reference sequence). V gave up 0 bases and J gave up 2 bases; unmatched junction bases: 3. Here the CDR3 reads CASSYSQGASKNIQYF. The CDR3 DNA reads TGTGCCAGCAGTTACTCCCAGGGGGCGTCCAAAAACATTCAGTACTTC.

This clone was found once. This CDR3 is CASSHGTATGELFF. The CDR3 DNA is TGTGCCAGCAGCCACGGGACAGCCACCGGGGAGCTGTTTTTT. The chain has TRBV3-1 (or the pseudogene TRBV3-2) and TRBJ2-2, with 7 bases fitting TRBD1. CDR3 length: 14 residues. The J segment lost 4 bases and the V segment lost 3 bases, leaving 2 bases of the junction unmatched. Per germline, CDR1 LGHDT and CDR2 YNNKEL (reference sequence).

This clone occurred once. The same CDR3 is also encoded by other DNA sequences in this sample. V and J are TRBV18 and TRBJ2-2; 7 bases map to TRBD2. V trimming: 6 bases; J trimming: 7 bases; junction bases outside the gene matches: 2. This CDR3 is 12 amino acids long. The germline CDR1 and CDR2 sequences are KGHSH and LQKENI. The CDR3 reads CASSPGGGELFF. In DNA, the CDR3 is TGTGCCAGCTCGCCGGGAGGCGGGGAGCTGTTTTTT.

This clone was detected once. The V call is TRBV7-8, the J call TRBJ2-2; 12 bases align to TRBD2. Germline trimming cut 8 bases from V and 9 bases from J; bases unmatched to any gene: 7. The CDR3 runs 14 residues. CDR1 and CDR2 from the germline V gene are SGHVS and FQNEAQ. DNA of the CDR3: TGTGCCAGCGGTCCTAGCGGGGGGGTACGGGAGCTGTTTTTT. It translates to CASGPSGGVRELFF.

The sample holds one count of this clone. J is TRBJ2-1 and V is TRBV5-1; D might be TRBD2 (6 bases). Germline CDR1 reads SGHRS; CDR2 reads YFSETQ. Trimming took off 0 bases at V and 1 base at J, with 11 bases between the two ends. This CDR3 region has 16 residues. The CDR3 spells CASSLEPGGSYNEQFF. CDR3 nucleotides: TGCGCCAGCAGCTTGGAGCCCGGGGGATCCTACAATGAGCAGTTCTTC.

The chain combines TRBV5-8 with TRBJ2-1; maybe TRBD2 (5 bases). V was cut by 4 bases and J by 0 bases, with 17 bases left in between. CDR3 length: 17 amino acids. Germline lookup yields CDR1 SGHTS and CDR2 YDEGEE. The CDR3 bases are TGTGCCAGCAGCCAGTCCCTTAGCGTGCACTCCTACAATGAGCAGTTCTTC. It yields the protein CASSQSLSVHSYNEQFF.

V and J are TRBV12-3 or TRBV12-4 and TRBJ1-2; 7 bases fit TRBD1. V trimming: 8 bases; J trimming: 2 bases; junction bases outside the gene matches: 5. The CDR3 has 13 residues. The CDR3 loop reads CASGQAFNYGYTF. CDR3 sequence (DNA): TGTGCCAGCGGACAGGCCTTCAACTATGGCTACACCTTC.

This chain links TRBV5-1 with TRBJ1-1; no firm D call. The CDR3 is made up of 16 amino acids. Germline V gene data show CDR1 as SGHRS and CDR2 as YFSETQ. V lost 3 bases, J lost 0 bases, and 15 bases lay in between. The CDR3, as DNA: TGCGCCAGCAGCTCTCGCCGTTCGGGAATGAACACTGAAGCTTTCTTT. Translating gives CASSSRRSGMNTEAFF.

The chain is built from TRBV2 and TRBJ1-2; D gene ambiguous. The CDR3 spans 14 residues. Germline CDR1 is SNHLY and CDR2 is FYNNEI. V was cut by 0 bases and J by 2 bases, with 7 bases left in between. The CDR3 DNA reads as TGTGCCAGCAGTGAAGCCGACACGAACTATGGCTACACCTTC. Protein: CASSEADTNYGYTF.

CDR3 DNA: TGTGCCACCAGCGCCGGGGTCGCCACCCTGTCCTTCAACACCGGGGAGCTGTTTTTT. As protein: CATSAGVATLSFNTGELFF. This chain joins TRBV15 and TRBJ2-2; perhaps TRBD2 as D (5 bases). CDR3 size: 19 residues. V shed 5 bases and J shed 2 bases, with 24 bases lying between them. The germline gives CDR1 LNHNV, CDR2 YYDKDF (reference sequence).

The rearrangement joins TRBV19 to TRBJ2-1; no definite D call. The ends were cut back, 1 base at V and 4 bases at J, with 17 bases in the middle. CDR1 LNHDA and CDR2 SQIVND come from the germline V gene (reference sequence). This CDR3 spans 17 amino acids. DNA for the CDR3: TGTGCCAGTAGTATAGGAACGAATTCTAGGTCATACAATGAGCAGTTCTTC. It translates to CASSIGTNSRSYNEQFF.

This chain links TRBV6-5 with TRBJ2-3; D is possibly TRBD1 (6 bases). CDR1 is MNHEY and CDR2 is SVGAGI in the germline V gene. Trimming pared 4 bases from V and 4 bases from J, leaving 6 bases between. This CDR3 contains 12 residues. Written as DNA, the CDR3 is TGTGCCAGCAGTTGGACAGCAGATACGCAGTATTTT. Encoded protein: CASSWTADTQYF.

CDR3 nucleotide sequence: TGCGCCAGCCAGACTAGCGGGGGGTTGAACACCGGGGAGCTGTTTTTT. It codes for CASQTSGGLNTGELFF. The chain uses TRBV4-1 and TRBJ2-2; 13 bases are a match to TRBD2. V lost 8 bases and J lost 1; bases outside the gene matches: 4. In germline, CDR1 is MGHRA, CDR2 YSYEKL. The CDR3 extends over 16 amino acids.

This clone was observed a handful of times. The chain uses TRBV20-1 and TRBJ1-1; weak D call: TRBD1 (5 bases). This CDR3 spans 16 amino acids. From germline, CDR1 is DFQATT and CDR2 SNEGSKA (reference sequence). The V gene lost 3 bases and the J gene lost 2 bases, with 19 bases spanning the gap. The DNA for the CDR3 is TGCAGTGCTAGTCGTCCCATCGGGGGGAGCAACACTGAAGCTTTCTTT. This codes for CSASRPIGGSNTEAFF.